A single sample is the source of the 32 T cell receptor beta chains below, sequenced in a study of T-cell reconstitution after alpha-beta-depleted transplantation in children. TCRbeta library preparation incorporated unique molecular identifiers. TCRdb analysed the PCR reads with MiXCR anew, one entry per CDR3 protein. The repertoire holds a few hundred thousand distinct CDR3 sequences, with over 10% as singletons. This specimen consisted of PBMCs, mostly from graft donor cells, obtained 360 days after TCRalphabeta/CD19-depleted stem cell transplant. The origin of the receptors is a male patient younger than 18 who had a stem cell transplant for acute myeloid leukemia, so the T cells may come from the graft donor.

This clonotype was seen more than once but under ten times. The chain has TRBV6-4 and TRBJ2-1; the D is unclear. CDR1 and CDR2 (germline): MRHNA, SNTAGT. Trimming pared 6 bases from V and 2 bases from J, leaving 8 bases between. CDR3 length: 13 residues. The CDR3 DNA follows: TGTGCCAGCAGCGGGCAACCCTACAATGAGCAGTTCTTC. Translation: CASSGQPYNEQFF.

This clonotype has more than one count but fewer than ten. The rearrangement joins TRBV29-1 to TRBJ2-1; tentatively, D is TRBD2 (6 bases). The CDR3 totals 14 residues. Germline V gene data show CDR1 as SQVTM and CDR2 as ANQGSEA. V was trimmed by 4 bases and J by 2 bases, leaving 12 bases between them. CDR3 DNA sequence: TGCAGCGTTGCACAGGAGGGGACCTACAATGAGCAGTTCTTC. Its protein is CSVAQEGTYNEQFF.

This clonotype was observed a few times. The rearrangement joins TRBV20-1 to TRBJ2-7, with 8 bases lining up with TRBD1. Germline V gene lookup returns CDR1 DFQATT and CDR2 SNEGSKA (reference sequence). With 3 bases clipped from V and 2 bases from J, the junction kept 6 bases outside the gene matches. The CDR3 has 14 amino acids. The CDR3 spells CSASSDRVPYEQYF. CDR3 nucleotide sequence: TGCAGTGCTAGTTCGGACAGGGTGCCCTACGAGCAGTACTTC.

This clonotype was seen once. The gene calls are TRBV4-1 and TRBJ2-7; no definite D call. This CDR3 is 13 amino acids long. Germline V gives CDR1 MGHRA, CDR2 YSYEKL. Trimming removed 2 bases at V and 2 bases at J, with 7 bases between. CDR3 sequence reads: CASSQISTYEQYF. Written as DNA, the CDR3 is TGCGCCAGCAGCCAAATATCGACCTACGAGCAGTACTTC.

This clonotype was counted only a few times. The chain has TRBV20-1 and TRBJ2-7; no definite D call. Germline lookup yields CDR1 DFQATT and CDR2 SNEGSKA (reference sequence). The CDR3 is made up of 11 amino acids. V was pared by 3 bases and J by 6 bases, with 9 bases between. The CDR3 DNA reads TGCAGTGCTAGGATGGGCCGCGAGCAGTACTTC. The encoded protein is CSARMGREQYF.

This chain uses TRBV7-9 with TRBJ2-7; possible D gene TRBD2, 6 bases. V was cut by 4 bases and J by 6 bases, with 19 bases left in between. CDR3 size: 15 residues. Germline values: CDR1 SEHNR, CDR2 FQNEAQ (reference sequence). The CDR3 region has the DNA TGTGCCAGCAGCTACGACATCAGACTAGTACCCGAGCAGTACTTC. This codes for CASSYDIRLVPEQYF.

This clonotype was seen only a few times. The chain recombines TRBV7-8 with TRBJ2-1; the D gene is possibly TRBD1 (6 bases). V was shortened by 1 base and J by 5 bases, with 12 bases between the two germline ends. The CDR3 is 15 amino acids. CDR1 is SGHVS, CDR2 FQNEAQ, per germline. The CDR3 sequence: CASSLGAGENNEQFF. The DNA for the CDR3 is TGTGCCAGCAGCTTAGGGGCAGGGGAAAACAATGAGCAGTTCTTC.

The chain has TRBV29-1 and TRBJ2-7, with 7 bases identical to TRBD1. The V gene's germline CDR1 is SQVTM and CDR2 ANQGSEA. V dropped 1 base and J dropped 1; count of bases not matched to a gene: 4. The length of the CDR3 is 14 residues. CDR3 nucleotides: TGCAGCGTTGAAGCACAGGGGCGGTCCTACGAGCAGTACTTC. Translating it yields CSVEAQGRSYEQYF.

The rearrangement uses TRBV5-1 and TRBJ2-5; possible D gene TRBD2, 5 bases. The CDR3 has 15 amino acids. V was shortened by 0 bases and J by 4 bases, with 13 bases between the two germline ends. The germline CDR1 and CDR2 sequences are SGHRS and YFSETQ. CDR3 nucleotides: TGCGCCAGCAGCTTGGGAGGGCGCCCCCCAGAGACCCAGTACTTC. Encoded protein: CASSLGGRPPETQYF.

This clonotype was seen once. This chain connects TRBV18 to TRBJ2-7; 9 bases map to TRBD1. There are 15 residues in the CDR3. Trimming cost V 4 bases and J 2 bases; bases outside gene matches: 6. Germline values: CDR1 KGHSH, CDR2 LQKENI. CDR3: CASSQGQGGPYEQYF. The CDR3 DNA sequence: TGTGCCAGCTCACAGGGACAGGGTGGCCCCTACGAGCAGTACTTC.

The gene calls are TRBV7-1 and TRBJ2-3, with D maybe TRBD1 (6 bases). TRBV7-1 is placed among ORFs of uncertain function. This CDR3 contains 22 residues. The V and J ends lost 2 bases and 2 bases respectively, with 32 bases between them. CDR3: CASSSFGTPFHKARGYTDTQYF. The CDR3 bases are TGTGCCAGCAGCTCATTCGGGACACCATTTCACAAGGCCCGCGGCTACACAGATACGCAGTATTTT.

J is TRBJ2-1 and V is TRBV24-1; the D gene is possibly TRBD2 (10 bases). There are 24 residues in the CDR3. CDR1 is KGHDR and CDR2 is SFDVKD in the germline V gene. Trimming removed 6 bases at V and 4 bases at J, with 42 bases between. The CDR3 sequence: CATSPHRDRVTSSGRLSFYNEQFF. CDR3 nucleotides: TGTGCCACCAGTCCCCACCGGGACAGGGTAACGTCTAGCGGGAGACTCTCCTTTTACAATGAGCAGTTCTTC.

This chain joins TRBV7-2 and TRBJ2-7, with D tentatively TRBD2 (5 bases). This CDR3 is 15 amino acids long. The germline gives CDR1 SGHTA, CDR2 FQGNSA. Trimming pared 2 bases from V and 3 bases from J, leaving 14 bases between. As DNA, the CDR3 is TGTGCCAGCAGCTTACCCGGACTTACTCTCTACGAGCAGTACTTC. Its protein product is CASSLPGLTLYEQYF.

This clonotype has only one observation. V is TRBV7-3 and J is TRBJ2-3, with D perhaps TRBD2 (7 bases). CDR3 length equals 16 residues. V dropped 5 bases and J dropped 1 base, with 16 bases sitting between them. Looked up from germline, CDR1 is SGHTA and CDR2 is FQGTGA. The CDR3 protein is CASSPYGRGGTDTQYF. The CDR3 DNA sequence: TGTGCCAGCAGCCCCTATGGGAGGGGGGGCACAGATACGCAGTATTTT.

This clonotype was observed a few times. The chain has TRBV7-9 and TRBJ2-5; D is unclear. This CDR3 comprises 15 residues. Trimming shortened V by 5 bases and J by 0 bases, and 13 bases separated the two germline ends. Germline V gives CDR1 SEHNR, CDR2 FQNEAQ (reference sequence). DNA for the CDR3: TGTGCCAGCAGCGTATGGACGTGGTACCAAGAGACCCAGTACTTC. It translates to CASSVWTWYQETQYF.

This clonotype showed up just a few times. V gene TRBV6-1 combines with J gene TRBJ1-2; D is perhaps TRBD1 (6 bases). This CDR3 is 14 amino acids long. CDR1 and CDR2 from the germline V gene are MNHNS and SASEGT. V was trimmed by 2 bases and J by 7 bases, leaving 14 bases between them. Here the CDR3 reads CASSESGGIGGYTF. The DNA for the CDR3 is TGTGCCAGCAGTGAATCGGGGGGCATTGGTGGCTACACCTTC.

The V call is TRBV9, the J call TRBJ2-1, with TRBD2 identical over 9 bases. Trimming at V came to 0 bases and at J to 1 base, leaving 2 bases not matched to a gene. The germline CDR1 and CDR2 sequences are SGDLS and YYNGEE. This CDR3 is built from 16 residues. CDR3 sequence: CASSVGGRGSYNEQFF. The CDR3, as DNA: TGTGCCAGCAGCGTAGGCGGGAGGGGGTCCTACAATGAGCAGTTCTTC.

This chain joins TRBV20-1 and TRBJ2-3; 9 nucleotides match TRBD2. Germline assignment: CDR1 DFQATT and CDR2 SNEGSKA (reference sequence). The J segment lost 7 bases and the V segment lost 5 bases, leaving 7 bases of the junction unmatched. There are 13 residues in the CDR3. CDR3 protein: CSAGGTSSNTQYF. Here the CDR3 DNA reads TGCAGTGCTGGGGGGACTAGCTCGAATACGCAGTATTTT.

The rearrangement uses TRBV20-1 and TRBJ2-3; 7 bases map to TRBD1. CDR3 length: 13 amino acids. J was trimmed by 4 bases and V by 6 bases; bases with no gene match: 7. Germline V CDR1 and CDR2: DFQATT, SNEGSKA (reference sequence). Written as DNA, the CDR3 is TGCAGTGCGCTAAGGGGGCTCTCAGATACGCAGTATTTT. This encodes CSALRGLSDTQYF.

The rearrangement joins TRBV15 to TRBJ2-1, with D perhaps TRBD2 (6 bases). The CDR3 has 19 residues. Trimming pared 0 bases from V and 0 bases from J, leaving 18 bases between. The germline V gene encodes CDR1 LNHNV and CDR2 YYDKDF (reference sequence). CDR3 region: CATSRDRREAPSSYNEQFF. CDR3 DNA sequence: TGTGCCACCAGCAGAGATAGGAGGGAGGCACCAAGCTCCTACAATGAGCAGTTCTTC.

In DNA, the CDR3 is TGTGCCAGCACCAGGACAGGGGGCCATGAGCAGTTCTTC. Its protein is CASTRTGGHEQFF. The chain links TRBV6-2 or TRBV6-3 to TRBJ2-1, with 11 nucleotides matching TRBD1. Germline trimming cut 7 bases from V and 8 bases from J; bases unmatched to any gene: 4. Germline V CDR1 and CDR2: MNHEY, SVGEGT. The CDR3 spans 13 residues.

The V call is TRBV25-1, the J call TRBJ2-7; D gene unclear. The germline CDR1 and CDR2 sequences are MGHDK and SYGVNS. The germline V and J ends were trimmed by 1 base and 4 bases, with 5 bases remaining between them. This CDR3 is built from 12 residues. Written as DNA, the CDR3 is TGTGCCAGCAGTGAATCGCCGTACGAGCAGTACTTC. It yields the protein CASSESPYEQYF.

The chain has TRBV9 and TRBJ2-7; the D gene could be TRBD1 or TRBD2 (5 bases each). The CDR3 has 15 residues. Germline V gene data show CDR1 as SGDLS and CDR2 as YYNGEE. Trimming took 4 bases from V and 5 from J, leaving 19 bases between them. The CDR3 loop is CASSTNVWGNNEQYF. CDR3 bases: TGTGCCAGCAGCACCAACGTGTGGGGGAACAACGAGCAGTACTTC.

The V and J genes are TRBV28 and TRBJ2-2, with TRBD2 matching 13 bases. V trimming: 4 bases; J trimming: 7 bases; junction bases outside the gene matches: 6. The germline gives CDR1 MDHEN, CDR2 SYDVKM. The CDR3 sequence is 16 residues long. The CDR3 DNA reads TGTGCCAGCAGTTCCGGACTAGCGGGAGTGATCGGGGAGCTGTTTTTT. It yields the protein CASSSGLAGVIGELFF.

The chain links TRBV5-1 to TRBJ1-1; 7 bases match TRBD1. This CDR3 is 15 amino acids long. Germline lookup yields CDR1 SGHRS and CDR2 YFSETQ. Unmatched junction bases numbered 7, after V lost 0 bases and J lost 5 bases. CDR3 nucleotides: TGCGCCAGCAGCTTGGGGCGACAGGGAGGAACTGAAGCTTTCTTT. Protein product: CASSLGRQGGTEAFF.

In this sample, this clonotype turned up a few times. The chain links TRBV27 to TRBJ2-3; D remains ambiguous. Germline V gene data show CDR1 as MNHEY and CDR2 as SMNVEV (reference sequence). Trimming shortened V by 0 bases and J by 1 base, and 5 bases separated the two germline ends. The CDR3 sequence is 14 residues long. CDR3 DNA sequence: TGTGCCAGCAGTTTATCGGGCCGCACAGATACGCAGTATTTT. It specifies CASSLSGRTDTQYF.

This chain connects TRBV18 to TRBJ2-7, with 8 bases aligning to TRBD2. V dropped 4 bases and J dropped 0; count of bases not matched to a gene: 8. The CDR3 contains 16 residues. The germline V gene encodes CDR1 KGHSH and CDR2 LQKENI. The CDR3: CASSLPGSGGSYEQYF. The CDR3 region has the DNA TGTGCCAGCTCACTCCCGGGGAGCGGGGGCTCCTACGAGCAGTACTTC. The full variable domain, in which reference TRBV18 and TRBJ2-7 provide the parts outside the CDR3, is NAGVMQNPRHLVRRRGQEARLRCSPMKGHSHVYWYRQLPEEGLKFMVYLQKENIIDESGMPKERFSAEFPKEGPSILRIQQVVRGDSAAYFCASSLPGSGGSYEQYFGPGTRLTVT.

This clonotype has more than one count but fewer than ten. This chain connects TRBV18 to TRBJ1-2; 8 bases agree with TRBD1. With 2 bases clipped from V and 5 bases from J, the junction kept 4 bases outside the gene matches. CDR3 length: 14 amino acids. Germline V gene lookup returns CDR1 KGHSH and CDR2 LQKENI. The CDR3 bases are TGTGCCAGCTCACCAATTGACAGGGGATATGGCTACACCTTC. Residues: CASSPIDRGYGYTF.

This clonotype was counted only a few times. The chain carries TRBV20-1 and TRBJ2-5; a possible D gene is TRBD2 (5 bases). V lost 3 bases, J lost 5 bases, and 13 bases lay in between. The CDR3 runs to 13 residues. CDR1 DFQATT and CDR2 SNEGSKA come from the germline V gene (reference sequence). This chain's CDR3 is CSASIPGGETQYF. The CDR3 DNA reads as TGCAGTGCTAGTATTCCGGGCGGGGAGACCCAGTACTTC.

The J gene is TRBJ2-1, the V gene TRBV5-1; 9 nucleotides align to TRBD2. The CDR3 spans 17 residues. CDR1 is SGHRS, CDR2 YFSETQ, per germline. V lost 0 bases to trimming and J lost 7 bases; unmatched junction nucleotides: 11. Here the CDR3 reads CASSLAASGKGRNEQFF. The CDR3 DNA sequence: TGCGCCAGCAGCTTGGCGGCTAGCGGGAAGGGGAGGAATGAGCAGTTCTTC.

This chain uses TRBV5-1 with TRBJ2-7; 8 bases fit TRBD2. The CDR3 runs 14 residues. Germline-derived CDR1 and CDR2 are SGHRS and YFSETQ. Trimming at V came to 4 bases and at J to 7 bases, leaving 10 bases not matched to a gene. The chain's CDR3 is CASSPQRGTGEQYF. The DNA of the CDR3 is TGCGCCAGCAGCCCCCAGCGGGGGACGGGGGAGCAGTACTTC.

V usage is TRBV12-3 or TRBV12-4 and J usage is TRBJ2-7; possibly TRBD2 for D (5 bases). Trimming cost V 3 bases and J 2 bases, with 20 bases left between them. The CDR3 loop spans 17 amino acids. The CDR3 nucleotides are TGTGCCAGCAGTTTCCCCCCCGGACTGGCCAGAACCTACGAGCAGTACTTC. This translates into CASSFPPGLARTYEQYF.